These 26 T cell receptor beta chains share one sample of origin, sequenced in a study of T cell repertoires in cytomegalovirus infection. TCRdb reprocessed the reads with MiXCR, giving one entry per CDR3 protein. This table holds around 430,000 distinct CDR3 sequences, about 44% found once. No antigen has been identified for these receptors. The sample consisted of cultured PBMCs, taken from culture after CMV antigen stimulation. The receptors were gathered from a human donor in good health (CMV status not recorded). Some clones in this sample may be carry-over from other donors' samples.

V is TRBV6-1 and J is TRBJ1-5; D perhaps matches TRBD1 (6 bases). Germline assignment: CDR1 MNHNS and CDR2 SASEGT. V was trimmed by 4 bases and J by 7 bases, leaving 14 bases between them. This CDR3 spans 14 amino acids. The CDR3 spells CASSVTGYDQPQHF. CDR3 coding DNA: TGTGCCAGCAGTGTGACAGGTTACGACCAGCCCCAGCATTTT.

This chain links TRBV20-1 with TRBJ2-7; no reliable D call. The CDR3 runs to 12 residues. Germline CDR1 reads DFQATT; CDR2 reads SNEGSKA (reference sequence). Trimming removed 6 bases at V and 6 bases at J, with 15 bases between. The CDR3 spells CSAITRGPEQYF. The DNA of the CDR3 is TGCAGTGCAATTACACGTGGCCCCGAGCAGTACTTC.

This clonotype showed up just once. The conserved closing phenylalanine or tryptophan is absent in this CDR3, likely reflecting a read error. The CDR3 bases are TGTGCCAGCAGCTTAGGATATGGTATGGGAGATTATGGCTACACCCTC. Its translation: CASSLGYGMGDYGYTL. The chain employs TRBV7-9 and TRBJ1-2; no clear D. The CDR3 covers 16 residues. The germline CDR1 and CDR2 sequences are SEHNR and FQNEAQ (reference sequence). V was pared by 1 base and J by 5 bases, with 17 bases between.

This clonotype was counted a few times. DNA of the CDR3: TGCAGTGCGGACAGGGGGCCTGACTATGGCTACACCTTC. Translating it yields CSADRGPDYGYTF. The V gene is TRBV20-1, the J gene TRBJ1-2, with 11 bases identical to TRBD1. This CDR3 has 13 residues. The V and J ends lost 6 bases and 3 bases, in that order; junction bases with no gene match: 3. Germline CDR1 and CDR2: DFQATT and SNEGSKA (reference sequence).

The chain couples TRBV6-6 to TRBJ2-3; D gene ambiguous. The CDR3 runs to 12 residues. Trimming took off 7 bases at V and 4 bases at J, with 9 bases between the two ends. Per germline, CDR1 MNHNY and CDR2 SVGAGI (reference sequence). For the CDR3, the DNA is TGTGCCAGCACCTCAGATGCAGATACGCAGTATTTT. Translating it yields CASTSDADTQYF.

This sequence joins TRBV11-1 and TRBJ2-7; D remains ambiguous. The CDR3 consists of 13 residues. Trimming took off 5 bases at V and 2 bases at J, with 10 bases between the two ends. Per the germline V gene, CDR1 is SGHAT and CDR2 is FQDESV (reference sequence). CDR3 DNA: TGTGCCAGCAGCATCAGAGAAACCTACGAGCAGTACTTC. The encoded protein is CASSIRETYEQYF. The variable domain in full, with the rest retrieved from reference TRBV11-1 and TRBJ2-7, is EAEVAQSPRYKITEKSQAVAFWCDPISGHATLYWYRQILGQGPELLVQFQDESVVDDSQLPKDRFSAERLKGVDSTLKIQPAELGDSAMYLCASSIRETYEQYFGPGTRLTVT.

This chain connects TRBV7-2 to TRBJ1-4, with D perhaps TRBD1 (5 bases). Trimming removed 5 bases at V and 13 bases at J, with 14 bases between. The CDR3 is 12 amino acids. Germline-derived CDR1 and CDR2 are SGHTA and FQGNSA. CDR3 amino acids: CASSAGARALFF. The CDR3 DNA is TGTGCCAGCAGCGCCGGGGCTCGCGCACTGTTTTTT.

This clonotype came up a few times. V gene TRBV7-2 combines with J gene TRBJ2-1, with D hard to call. Germline CDR1 is SGHTA and CDR2 is FQGNSA. V was trimmed by 1 base and J by 9 bases, leaving 13 bases between them. The CDR3 extends over 14 amino acids. CDR3 in DNA: TGTGCCAGCAGCTTAGATCGACCTTCGGCTGAGCAGTTCTTC. It is translated as CASSLDRPSAEQFF.

The rearrangement links TRBV11-2 to TRBJ2-1; D remains unclear. The germline V gene has CDR1 SGHAT and CDR2 FQNNGV. This CDR3 has 14 residues. Trimming removed 5 bases at V and 7 bases at J, with 15 bases between. The CDR3 spells CASSARHGSNEQFF. In DNA form, the CDR3 reads TGTGCCAGCAGCGCCCGACACGGATCGAATGAGCAGTTCTTC.

This clonotype was seen just once. V gene TRBV11-2 combines with J gene TRBJ2-2; D remains ambiguous. Germline loops: CDR1 SGHAT, CDR2 FQNNGV. This CDR3 spans 15 amino acids. Trimming cost V 5 bases and J 0 bases, with 10 bases left between them. The CDR3 coding sequence is TGTGCCAGCAGCCCCCCCTGGTCGAACACCGGGGAGCTGTTTTTT. Residues: CASSPPWSNTGELFF.

V usage is TRBV7-2 and J usage is TRBJ2-5; 8 nucleotides agree with TRBD2. The J segment lost 4 bases and the V segment lost 7 bases, leaving 11 bases of the junction unmatched. This CDR3 region has 15 residues. Germline values: CDR1 SGHTA, CDR2 FQGNSA. CDR3 DNA sequence: TGTGCCAGCATCAGTGGGGCGGGAGGACGAGAGACCCAGTACTTC. This codes for CASISGAGGRETQYF. Variable domain in full (rest from reference TRBV7-2 and TRBJ2-5): GAGVSQSPSNKVTEKGKDVELRCDPISGHTALYWYRQSLGQGLEFLIYFQGNSAPDKSGLPSDRFSAERTGGSVSTLTIQRTQQEDSAVYLCASISGAGGRETQYFGPGTRLLVL.

The J gene is TRBJ2-3, the V gene TRBV20-1, with D possibly being TRBD2 (5 bases). Germline V gene lookup returns CDR1 DFQATT and CDR2 SNEGSKA (reference sequence). The CDR3 totals 11 residues. The germline V and J ends were trimmed by 3 bases and 6 bases, with 7 bases remaining between them. The CDR3 nucleotides are TGCAGTGCTAGGGGCGGGGATACGCAGTATTTT. Translation gives CSARGGDTQYF.

In this sample, this clonotype turned up once. The chain links TRBV12-3 or TRBV12-4 to TRBJ2-7; D gene unclear. This CDR3 contains 12 residues. V gave up 6 bases and J gave up 6 bases, with 12 bases separating them. CDR3 loop: CASSPVALEQYF. CDR3 sequence (DNA): TGTGCCAGCAGCCCCGTGGCGCTCGAGCAGTACTTC.

The chain couples TRBV20-1 to TRBJ1-4; tentative D call: TRBD1 (5 bases). Germline CDR1 reads DFQATT; CDR2 reads SNEGSKA (reference sequence). Trimming left V 5 bases short and J 7 bases short, with 14 bases between. The CDR3 extends over 13 amino acids. The CDR3 bases are TGCAGTGCTCCGGGACCTATATTTGAAAAACTGTTTTTT. Its translation: CSAPGPIFEKLFF.

This chain uses TRBV20-1 with TRBJ2-1; possibly TRBD1 for D (6 bases). Per germline, CDR1 DFQATT and CDR2 SNEGSKA (reference sequence). The CDR3 loop spans 11 amino acids. Trimming took off 3 bases at V and 8 bases at J, with 8 bases between the two ends. This CDR3 is CSASYRDEQFF. The CDR3 bases are TGCAGTGCTAGTTACAGGGATGAGCAGTTCTTC.

This clonotype was picked up many times. This rearrangement joins TRBV7-2 to TRBJ2-2; TRBD2 aligns across 7 bases. The trim removed 3 bases at V and 0 bases at J, leaving 1 base unmatched. The CDR3 runs to 15 residues. Germline assignment: CDR1 SGHTA and CDR2 FQGNSA. CDR3: CASSFLAANTGELFF. CDR3 coding DNA: TGTGCCAGCAGCTTCCTAGCGGCGAACACCGGGGAGCTGTTTTTT.

This clonotype has only a few counts. In nucleotides, the CDR3 is TGTGCCAGCAGCTTTGTCGGGACAGCAGTCAACCACGAGCAGTACTTC. Amino acids: CASSFVGTAVNHEQYF. The chain employs TRBV7-8 and TRBJ2-7, with TRBD1 matching 7 bases. J lost 5 bases, V lost 3 bases, and 13 bases had no gene match. Per germline, CDR1 SGHVS and CDR2 FQNEAQ. The CDR3 is 16 residues long.

The J gene is TRBJ1-1, the V gene TRBV2; D not resolved. CDR3 length: 14 residues. V was cut by 4 bases and J by 0 bases, with 9 bases left in between. Germline V lookup: CDR1 SNHLY, CDR2 FYNNEI. DNA for the CDR3: TGTGCCAGCAGTGTCATCGGCATGAACACTGAAGCTTTCTTT. Translating gives CASSVIGMNTEAFF.

V is TRBV29-1 and J is TRBJ2-7; TRBD2 agrees at 9 bases. With 5 bases clipped from V and 7 bases from J, the junction kept 9 bases outside the gene matches. The CDR3 extends over 13 amino acids. Looked up from germline, CDR1 is SQVTM and CDR2 is ANQGSEA. The CDR3 bases are TGCAGCGTTTCGGCGGGGGGGCGCCGGGAGCAGTACTTC. It translates to CSVSAGGRREQYF.

This clonotype was found once. This chain links TRBV20-1 with TRBJ2-5; D is undetermined. With 0 bases removed from V and 3 bases from J, the gap between germline ends came to 5 bases. CDR3 size: 12 residues. In germline, CDR1 is DFQATT, CDR2 SNEGSKA (reference sequence). CDR3: CSARDPKETQYF. Here the CDR3 DNA reads TGCAGTGCTAGAGACCCCAAAGAGACCCAGTACTTC.

This clonotype occurred a few times. V is TRBV12-3 or TRBV12-4 and J is TRBJ2-7; D gene uncertain. V lost 5 bases and J lost 5, with 10 bases in between. The CDR3 length is 12 residues. The CDR3: CASSLRLDEQYF. CDR3 in DNA: TGTGCCAGCAGTCTCCGGTTGGACGAGCAGTACTTC.

V is TRBV27 and J is TRBJ2-1; TRBD2 agrees at 11 bases. V shed 4 bases, J shed 4 bases, and the junction held 12 bases outside the gene matches. In germline, CDR1 is MNHEY, CDR2 SMNVEV (reference sequence). CDR3 length: 18 residues. In nucleotides, the CDR3 is TGTGCCAGCAGTTCCCCCCTCCGACGACTAGCGGGGTACAATGAGCAGTTCTTC. Its translation is CASSSPLRRLAGYNEQFF.

The chain recombines TRBV27 with TRBJ2-5; 7 bases match TRBD1. Per germline, CDR1 MNHEY and CDR2 SMNVEV (reference sequence). V shed 2 bases and J 2 bases; nucleotides not matched to a gene: 5. The length of the CDR3 is 15 residues. The CDR3 reads CASSLQGGEQETQYF. The CDR3 region has the DNA TGTGCCAGCAGTTTACAAGGGGGCGAGCAAGAGACCCAGTACTTC.

The V call is TRBV27, the J call TRBJ1-1; tentatively, D is TRBD1 (6 bases). Germline V gene sequence: CDR1 MNHEY, CDR2 SMNVEV (reference sequence). The CDR3 length is 15 residues. Trimming stripped 5 bases from V and 2 bases from J, with 15 bases between. DNA of the CDR3: TGTGCCAGCAGTAAGGGGGGGACAATAAACACTGAAGCTTTCTTT. It encodes CASSKGGTINTEAFF.

This clonotype occurred a few times. The chain is built from TRBV6-5 and TRBJ2-7; the D is unclear. Germline CDR1 MNHEY, CDR2 SVGAGI. Trimming pared 0 bases from V and 3 bases from J, leaving 9 bases between. The CDR3 has 14 residues. The CDR3 reads CASSYSNNGYEQYF. CDR3 DNA: TGTGCCAGCAGTTACTCGAACAACGGCTACGAGCAGTACTTC.

The chain carries TRBV12-3 or TRBV12-4 and TRBJ2-5, with TRBD2 matching 12 bases. The CDR3 contains 17 residues. The junction had 5 bases not matched to a gene; V was cut back by 1 base and J by 2 bases. For the CDR3, the DNA is TGTGCCAGCAGTTTAGGACGGACTAGCGGGATACAAGAGACCCAGTACTTC. This sequence encodes CASSLGRTSGIQETQYF.